The 19 T cell receptor beta chains listed next were all sequenced from one sample in a study. TCRdb reprocessed the 5' RACE reads via MiXCR and lists one record per CDR3 protein. The sample has 13,000 or so distinct CDR3 sequences; about 22% are singletons. The material sequenced was naive CD4+ T cells sorted from blood. Subset described: naive CD4+ T cells, CD4+CD45RA+CD25-. The receptors stem from a female donor with breast cancer.

In this sample, this clonotype turned up a few times. The chain recombines TRBV7-9 with TRBJ1-5; no clear D gene. Per the germline V gene, CDR1 is SEHNR and CDR2 is FQNEAQ (reference sequence). V was cut by 5 bases and J by 0 bases, with 5 bases left in between. This CDR3 has 13 residues. The CDR3 nucleotides read TGTGCCAGCAGCAGTAATAGCAATCAGCCCCAGCATTTT. Amino acid sequence: CASSSNSNQPQHF.

The genes are TRBV18 and TRBJ2-3, with no clear D. CDR1 and CDR2 from the germline V gene are KGHSH and LQKENI. The CDR3 is 11 residues long. V lost 7 bases and J 4 bases, leaving 6 bases between the germline ends. DNA for the CDR3: TGTGCCAGCTGCCGCCCAGATACGCAGTATTTT. Translating gives CASCRPDTQYF.

Comments on this clonotype: The final CDR3 position lacks the conserved phenylalanine or tryptophan, pointing to a likely read error. The DNA is left out, because the CDR3 cannot be placed on it with certainty; the CDR3 is given as TCRdb lists it. V is TRBV20-1 and J is TRBJ2-1; the table's D call TRBD2 went unverified against the DNA. Per germline, CDR1 DFQATT and CDR2 SNEGSKA (reference sequence). The length of the CDR3 is 15 amino acids, counting both ends. CDR3 protein: CSLGIRLAGGDEQLL.

The CDR3 sequence is CASSRRQPANYGYTF. In nucleotides, the CDR3 is TGTGCCAGCAGCCGGAGACAGCCAGCTAACTATGGCTACACCTTC. The rearrangement links TRBV13 to TRBJ1-2; D may be TRBD1 (5 bases). The CDR3 totals 15 residues. V was clipped by 5 bases and J by 0 bases, with 13 bases between them. Looked up from germline, CDR1 is PRHDT and CDR2 is FYEKMQ (reference sequence).

This clonotype was seen many times. This chain connects TRBV6-5 to TRBJ2-7; 8 bases agree with TRBD1. V was pared by 4 bases and J by 6 bases, with 8 bases of the junction left unmatched. The V gene's germline CDR1 is MNHEY and CDR2 SVGAGI. The CDR3 extends over 14 amino acids. CDR3 in DNA: TGTGCCAGCAGTTTCGGACAGGGCTTCCTCGAGCAGTACTTC. Translation: CASSFGQGFLEQYF.

This clonotype rates as medium-sized (0.01 to 0.1%). This chain uses TRBV18 with TRBJ1-2; 7 bases are shared with TRBD1. The V segment lost 4 bases and the J segment 4 bases; nucleotides outside the gene matches: 9. The CDR3 is 15 amino acids. Per germline, CDR1 KGHSH and CDR2 LQKENI. CDR3 sequence: CASSQAGTGAYGYTF. The CDR3 DNA follows: TGTGCCAGCTCACAAGCCGGCACAGGGGCCTATGGCTACACCTTC.

This clonotype has a count of ten or more. The genes are TRBV3-1 and TRBJ1-1; 7 nucleotides match TRBD1. V was pared by 2 bases and J by 5 bases, with 2 bases of the junction left unmatched. The V gene's germline CDR1 is LGHDT and CDR2 YNNKEL (reference sequence). There are 13 residues in the CDR3. This chain's CDR3 is CASSQNRGTEAFF. In DNA form, the CDR3 reads TGTGCCAGCAGCCAAAACAGGGGAACTGAAGCTTTCTTT.

In its sample, this clonotype ranks as medium-sized (0.01 to 0.1%). V is TRBV11-1 and J is TRBJ2-1; 8 bases agree with TRBD2. With V trimmed by 2 bases and J by 4 bases, 4 bases remained unmatched. The germline gives CDR1 SGHAT, CDR2 FQDESV (reference sequence). The length of the CDR3 is 15 residues. The DNA for the CDR3 is TGTGCCAGCAGCTTATCAGCGGGAGCGTACAATGAGCAGTTCTTC. Translated: CASSLSAGAYNEQFF. Drawing the rest from reference TRBV11-1 and TRBJ2-1, the complete variable domain is EAEVAQSPRYKITEKSQAVAFWCDPISGHATLYWYRQILGQGPELLVQFQDESVVDDSQLPKDRFSAERLKGVDSTLKIQPAELGDSAMYLCASSLSAGAYNEQFFGPGTRLTVL.

In the case of this clonotype: A much bigger clone sits one base away, suggesting this may be a read error. The gene calls are TRBV9 and TRBJ2-6, with D possibly TRBD1 on 5 matching bases. Germline V gene data show CDR1 as SGDLS and CDR2 as YYNGEE. This CDR3 region has 15 residues. This CDR3 reads CASSVYLSGASVLTF. CDR3 in DNA: TGTGCCAGCAGCGTATATCTGTCTGGGGCCAGCGTCCTGACTTTC. Supplemented by reference TRBV9 and TRBJ2-6, the full variable domain reads DSGVTQTPKHLITATGQRVTLRCSPRSGDLSVYWYQQSLDQGLQFLIQYYNGEERAKGNILERFSAQQFPDLHSELNLSSLELGDSALYFCASSVYLSGASVLTFGAGSRLTVL.

As concerns this clonotype: A single base separates this from a much larger clone, so it may be a read error. This is likely a read error, given that the CDR3 carries no conserved phenylalanine or tryptophan at its end. The chain couples TRBV5-1 to TRBJ2-7, with D tentatively TRBD1 (5 bases). Trimming removed 0 bases from V and 2 bases from J, with 9 bases in between. The CDR3 is 14 residues long. Germline lookup yields CDR1 SGHRS and CDR2 YFSETQ. The CDR3 DNA is TGCGCCAGCAGCTTGGGACAGATCCCCTACGAGCAGTACCTC. Translation: CASSLGQIPYEQYL.

In its sample, this clonotype was seen many times. A read error is possible here, since a much larger clone lies one base away. The rearrangement links TRBV27 to TRBJ2-1; either TRBD1 or TRBD2 may supply D (5 bases each). Germline V gives CDR1 MNHEY, CDR2 SMNVEV (reference sequence). V was trimmed by 8 bases and J by 5 bases, leaving 13 bases between them. The CDR3 spans 13 residues. The CDR3 sequence is CASQGGSDNEQFF. The CDR3, as DNA: TGTGCCAGCCAGGGCGGGTCAGACAATGAGCAGTTCTTC.

Worth noting for this clonotype: A much larger clonotype is one base distant, so this may be a read error. The conserved phenylalanine or tryptophan normally closing the CDR3 is absent here, so this likely arose from a read error. The chain employs TRBV7-8 and TRBJ2-3; 10 nucleotides agree with TRBD2. The V gene's germline CDR1 is SGHVS and CDR2 FQNEAQ. CDR3 size: 15 residues. The V and J ends lost 3 bases and 6 bases, in that order; junction bases with no gene match: 6. CDR3 amino acids: CASSFRTSGSDTQYS. The CDR3 region has the DNA TGTGCCAGCAGCTTCAGGACTAGCGGATCCGATACGCAGTATTCT.

There are a few counts of this clonotype. The chain uses TRBV7-8 and TRBJ2-7, with 12 bases matching TRBD2. From germline, CDR1 is SGHVS and CDR2 FQNEAQ. The V segment lost 5 bases and the J segment 6 bases; nucleotides outside the gene matches: 5. This CDR3 is built from 14 residues. Written as DNA, the CDR3 is TGTGCCAGCAGCCCACTAGCGGGAGGTGGCGAGCAGTACTTC. Encoded protein: CASSPLAGGGEQYF.

This clonotype occurred many times. Germline and junction disagree at one end, which may indicate a read error. The genes are TRBV18 and TRBJ2-1, with D perhaps matching TRBD2 (6 bases). The CDR3 consists of 14 residues. Germline lookup yields CDR1 KGHSH and CDR2 LQKENI. CDR3: CASSGGDSNNEQFF. The DNA of the CDR3 is TGTGCCAGCTCAGGAGGGGACTCCAACAATGAGCAGTTCTTC.

This clonotype has only a few counts. The chain is built from TRBV12-3 or TRBV12-4 and TRBJ2-7; D remains ambiguous. The V gene lost 3 bases and the J gene lost 3 bases, with 6 bases spanning the gap. The CDR3 has 12 residues. The CDR3 region has the DNA TGTGCCAGCAGTTTTTGGGGCTACGAGCAGTACTTC. It is translated as CASSFWGYEQYF.

Note on this clonotype: Compared with germline, one end of the junction differs, possibly owing to a read error. This chain's CDR3 is CASGVGLGGTEAFF. CDR3 nucleotides: TGTGCCAGCGGCGTAGGATTAGGAGGGACTGAAGCTTTCTTT. The rearrangement links TRBV9 to TRBJ1-1, with D unresolved. This CDR3 comprises 14 residues. From germline, CDR1 is SGDLS and CDR2 YYNGEE.

This clonotype was counted only a few times. A much larger clone differs by one base, so this may be a read error. The chain recombines TRBV7-2 with TRBJ2-3; D not resolved. V lost 5 bases to trimming and J lost 6 bases, with 21 bases between them. The CDR3 extends over 16 amino acids. Germline CDR1 and CDR2: SGHTA and FQGNSA. CDR3 nucleotides: TGTGCCAGCAGCAACCCCCTCGTACTCGAGGCGGATACGCAGTATTTT. Its protein product is CASSNPLVLEADTQYF. The whole variable domain, remainder taken from reference TRBV7-2 and TRBJ2-3, is GAGVSQSPSNKVTEKGKDVELRCDPISGHTALYWYRQSLGQGLEFLIYFQGNSAPDKSGLPSDRFSAERTGGSVSTLTIQRTQQEDSAVYLCASSNPLVLEADTQYFGPGTRLTVL.

The sample holds many counts of this clonotype. This chain joins TRBV5-1 and TRBJ2-1; TRBD2 matches at 7 bases. Germline CDR1 reads SGHRS; CDR2 reads YFSETQ. V was pared by 3 bases and J by 6 bases, with 3 bases of the junction left unmatched. The CDR3 is 13 amino acids. CDR3 sequence: CASSSTSANEQFF. Written as DNA, the CDR3 is TGCGCCAGCAGCTCAACTAGCGCCAATGAGCAGTTCTTC.

J is TRBJ2-7 and V is TRBV20-1; the D gene is possibly TRBD2 (6 bases). The length of the CDR3 is 14 residues. The V end lost 3 bases, the J end lost 3 bases, and 15 bases lay between the germline ends. CDR1 is DFQATT, CDR2 SNEGSKA, per germline (reference sequence). The CDR3 loop is CSARTLRGGYEQYF. As DNA, the CDR3 is TGCAGTGCTAGGACCCTTCGGGGAGGCTACGAGCAGTACTTC.